A single sample is the source of the 27 T cell receptor beta chains below, sequenced in a study of tumor and adjacent non-tumor tissue in lung cancer. TCRbeta libraries were built with three rounds of nested PCR, modified from ARM-PCR. MiXCR, run by TCRdb on the multiplex PCR reads, gives a single entry per CDR3 protein. The profile shows more than 85,000 distinct CDR3 sequences, about 66% of them singletons. No cell sorting was done before RNA was extracted from the tissue. Source material: lung tumor tissue. These receptors all come from a man aged 70 or older with non-small cell lung cancer.

This clonotype was seen a single time. This could be a read error, since a much larger clone is one nucleotide away. The chain links TRBV7-8 to TRBJ2-7, with a possible D match to TRBD2 (6 bases). The CDR3 is 12 residues long. Per germline, CDR1 SGHVS and CDR2 FQNEAQ. DNA for the CDR3: TGTGCCAGCAGCTTCCCGACGGGAGAGCACTACTTC. It translates to CASSFPTGEHYF.

The chain joins TRBV24-1 to TRBJ2-3; D unresolved. Trimming removed 6 bases from V and 6 bases from J, with 15 bases in between. Germline V gene data show CDR1 as KGHDR and CDR2 as SFDVKD. The CDR3 is 14 residues long. This chain's CDR3 is CATSRTLPTDTQYF. CDR3 sequence (DNA): TGTGCCACCAGTAGGACCCTCCCGACCGATACGCAGTATTTT.

This clonotype has ten or more counts. The chain employs TRBV6-5 and TRBJ2-3; a weak D match, TRBD2 (5 bases). This CDR3 comprises 16 residues. V was clipped by 0 bases and J by 1 base, with 11 bases between them. Germline V gives CDR1 MNHEY, CDR2 SVGAGI. The CDR3 DNA follows: TGTGCCAGCAGTTACTCCCCCCCCGGGGGCACAGATACGCAGTATTTT. It yields the protein CASSYSPPGGTDTQYF.

On this clonotype: Because it lacks the conserved phenylalanine or tryptophan at the end, this CDR3 is likely a read error. The DNA is left out, because the CDR3 cannot be placed on it with certainty; the CDR3 is given as TCRdb lists it. The rearrangement uses TRBV28 and TRBJ2-1; TRBD1 reflects the table's D call only, with no check against the DNA. CDR1 is MDHEN and CDR2 is SYDVKM in the germline V gene. The CDR3 length equals 16 residues, ends included. This CDR3 is CASSTSGTLGNNEEFL.

The gene calls are TRBV20-1 and TRBJ1-3; the D is unclear. The CDR3 loop spans 16 amino acids. Germline V CDR1 and CDR2: DFQATT, SNEGSKA (reference sequence). The V and J ends lost 1 base and 0 bases respectively, with 13 bases between them. The CDR3 loop is CSARGPGPNSGNTIYF. CDR3 in DNA: TGCAGTGCTAGAGGACCCGGACCGAACTCTGGAAACACCATATATTTT.

The table lists this clonotype with a few counts. Possible read error: a much larger clone is one base away. V gene TRBV7-9 combines with J gene TRBJ2-3; D possibly corresponds to TRBD1 (5 bases). The CDR3 has 13 amino acids. In germline, CDR1 is SEHNR, CDR2 FQNEAQ (reference sequence). This chain's CDR3 is CVSSLRVTDTQYF. In nucleotides, the CDR3 is TGTGTCAGCAGCCTCAGGGTTACAGATACGCAGTATTTT.

A remark on this clonotype: An end of the junction differs from the germline gene, which may be a read error. The chain links TRBV11-3 to TRBJ2-5; D might be TRBD1 or TRBD2, each matching 5 bases. This CDR3 has 17 amino acids. The germline gives CDR1 SGHNT, CDR2 YENEEA. The CDR3 coding sequence is TGTGCCAGCAACTTAGACGCCCAAGGTTTTGAGGGGGAGACCCAGTACTTC. It codes for CASNLDAQGFEGETQYF.

This clonotype has at least ten counts. This sequence joins TRBV4-2 and TRBJ2-2, with D hard to call. V lost 0 bases and J lost 0, with 8 bases in between. Per germline, CDR1 LGHNA and CDR2 YNFKEQ. The CDR3 is made up of 16 amino acids. DNA for the CDR3: TGTGCCAGCAGCCAAGAGATCTCTTCGAACACCGGGGAGCTGTTTTTT. This sequence encodes CASSQEISSNTGELFF.

Regarding this clonotype: At one boundary the junction diverges from the germline segment, which might be a read error. The chain has TRBV6-1 and TRBJ1-1; D uncertain. The CDR3 runs 14 residues. Germline CDR1 is MNHNS and CDR2 is SASEGT. The chain's CDR3 is CASSDVRKNTETFF. CDR3 nucleotide sequence: TGTGCCAGCAGTGACGTCCGAAAGAACACTGAAACTTTCTTT.

With regard to this clonotype: The CDR3 does not end in the conserved phenylalanine or tryptophan, so this is likely a read error. The gene calls are TRBV11-3 and TRBJ2-5, with D maybe TRBD1 (5 bases). V was pared by 5 bases and J by 4 bases, with 11 bases between. The germline V gene has CDR1 SGHNT and CDR2 YENEEA. The CDR3 sequence is 13 residues long. In nucleotides, the CDR3 is TGTGCCAGCAGCACAGGTTTGGGAGAGACCCAGTACCTC. Its translation is CASSTGLGETQYL.

In regard to this clonotype: An end of the junction does not agree with germline; a read error may underlie this. This chain uses TRBV12-3 or TRBV12-4 with TRBJ2-5, with 7 bases fitting TRBD1. The CDR3 length is 13 residues. This chain's CDR3 is CASSSTGLGTQYF. The CDR3 DNA reads TGTGCTAGCAGTTCGACAGGGCTAGGGACCCAGTACTTC.

The rearrangement joins TRBV9 to TRBJ2-7; D gene uncertain. Germline values: CDR1 SGDLS, CDR2 YYNGEE. This CDR3 spans 15 amino acids. The V gene lost 0 bases and the J gene lost 3 bases, with 13 bases spanning the gap. DNA for the CDR3: TGTGCCAGCAGCGTAGAGCCAGGAGCCGTCTACGAGCAGTACTTC. It is translated as CASSVEPGAVYEQYF.

Remarks on this clonotype: One end of the junction varies from germline; a read error may be responsible. The chain recombines TRBV11-1 with TRBJ2-3; D not resolved. This CDR3 is built from 11 residues. Germline values: CDR1 SGHAT, CDR2 FQDESV (reference sequence). CDR3 amino acids: CANSLSDMQYF. In DNA form, the CDR3 reads TGTGCCAACAGCTTATCAGATATGCAGTATTTT.

Comments on this clonotype: With a much larger clone just one base away, this may be a read error. The V and J genes are TRBV10-3 and TRBJ2-1; maybe TRBD2 (6 bases). The DNA end lines up better with TRBJ2-7; the J call may be wrong. Germline V gene data show CDR1 as ENHRY and CDR2 as SYGVKD. The CDR3 is made up of 16 amino acids. CDR3 region: CAISESGGAGSNEQYF. The CDR3 DNA sequence: TGTGCCATCAGTGAGTCGGGCGGGGCGGGGAGCAATGAGCAGTACTTC.

The CDR3 region is CSGLGFLNTEAFF. DNA for the CDR3: TGCAGCGGACTGGGTTTTTTGAACACTGAAGCTTTCTTT. The rearrangement links TRBV29-1 to TRBJ1-1; no clear D. The length of the CDR3 is 13 residues. Between the trimmed V and J ends, which lost 7 bases and 0 bases, there was a span of 12 bases. Germline values: CDR1 SQVTM, CDR2 ANQGSEA. The variable domain in full, with the rest retrieved from reference TRBV29-1 and TRBJ1-1, is SAVISQKPSRDICQRGTSLTIQCQVDSQVTMMFWYRQQPGQSLTLIATANQGSEATYESGFVIDKFPISRPNLTFSTLTVSNMSPEDSSIYLCSGLGFLNTEAFFGQGTRLTVV.

There are a few counts of this clonotype. The CDR3 carries no conserved terminal phenylalanine or tryptophan, so it likely arises from a read error. It is unclear where the CDR3 begins or ends on the DNA, so no DNA is shown, and the CDR3 is as TCRdb lists it. The rearrangement links TRBV11-2 to TRBJ2-3; the DNA was not used to check the table's D call, TRBD2. The CDR3 extends over 18 residues, inclusive of both ends. Germline V gene data show CDR1 as SGHAT and CDR2 as FQNNGV. This CDR3 reads CASSPGLAGPLSTDTQYS.

About this clonotype itself: One junction end disagrees with the germline gene, perhaps due to a read error. The chain couples TRBV4-1 to TRBJ2-7; a weak D match, TRBD2 (6 bases). The CDR3 has 19 amino acids. Germline assignment: CDR1 MGHRA and CDR2 YSYEKL. CDR3 in DNA: TGTACCAGAAGCCAAGACGGTGGATGGCGAATGGCGGGATCCTACGAGCAGTACTTC. This translates into CTRSQDGGWRMAGSYEQYF.

Comments on this clonotype: This is likely a read error, given that the CDR3 carries no conserved phenylalanine or tryptophan at its end. J is TRBJ2-2 and V is TRBV11-3, with D uncertain. The CDR3 contains 13 residues. Germline CDR1 and CDR2: SGHNT and YENEEA. This CDR3 reads CASSPLNIGELFS. DNA of the CDR3: TGTGCCAGCAGTCCCTTGAACATCGGGGAGCTGTTTTCC.

In the case of this clonotype: Relative to the germline gene, one junction end is altered; a read error may explain this. This chain joins TRBV11-2 and TRBJ1-5, with D unresolved. The CDR3 loop spans 12 amino acids. Germline V gene lookup returns CDR1 SGHAT and CDR2 FQNNGV. DNA of the CDR3: TGTGGCAGCAGCTTAGGTAGCGAGCCCCAGCATTTT. Amino acid sequence: CGSSLGSEPQHF.

On this clonotype: One end of the junction does not line up with germline, which may come from a read error. CDR3 sequence reads: CASSIGVGWPKTGELFF. CDR3 coding DNA: TGTGCCAGCAGCATAGGAGTGGGATGGCCGAAAACCGGGGAGCTGTTTTTT. This sequence joins TRBV11-3 and TRBJ2-2; D unresolved. CDR3 length equals 17 residues. Looked up from germline, CDR1 is SGHNT and CDR2 is YENEEA.

This clonotype was observed a few times. A read error is possible here, since a much larger clone lies one base away. It is likely a read error, because the conserved phenylalanine at the end of the CDR3 is missing. The V gene is TRBV6-1, the J gene TRBJ1-3; the D gene is possibly TRBD1 (5 bases). This CDR3 is 15 amino acids long. The germline V gene encodes CDR1 MNHNS and CDR2 SASEGT. V shed 7 bases and J shed 3 bases, with 16 bases lying between them. CDR3 in DNA: TGTGCCAGCACTACTCTGGGGGGAGGTGGAAACACCATATATTCT. It codes for CASTTLGGGGNTIYS.

Details on this clonotype: Mismatch with germline at one junction end may stem from a read error. V and J are TRBV7-8 and TRBJ1-2; 9 bases align to TRBD1. This CDR3 spans 19 amino acids. Looked up from germline, CDR1 is SGHVS and CDR2 is FQNEAQ. This CDR3 is CVSSLVSQGAYSRLYGYTF. CDR3 DNA: TGTGTCAGCAGCTTAGTTTCACAGGGGGCGTATTCTCGTCTTTATGGCTACACCTTC.

On this clonotype itself: The junction does not match germline at one end; this may be a read error. The CDR3 sequence: CASSGDRGGTGTQYF. CDR3 in DNA: TGTGCCAGCAGCGGAGACCGCGGGGGCACAGGTACGCAGTATTTT. The chain uses TRBV5-6 and TRBJ2-3, with D maybe TRBD2 (7 bases). CDR3 length equals 15 residues. The germline gives CDR1 SGHDT, CDR2 YYEEEE.

The count of this clonotype is one. At one of its ends the junction is not consistent with the germline gene, which may arise from a read error. The J gene is TRBJ1-2, the V gene TRBV4-1; the D is unclear. The CDR3 consists of 15 residues. The germline V gene encodes CDR1 MGHRA and CDR2 YSYEKL. CDR3 region: CTSGQMHTGYYGYTF. The CDR3 bases are TGCACCAGCGGCCAAATGCACACCGGGTACTATGGCTACACCTTC.

Concerning this clonotype itself: The conserved phenylalanine or tryptophan normally closing the CDR3 is absent here, so this likely arose from a read error. The limits of the CDR3 on the DNA are not certain, so only TCRdb's listed CDR3 is given. V and J are TRBV29-1 and TRBJ2-7; the table assigns TRBD2, which was not confirmed against the DNA. Germline CDR1 and CDR2: SQVTM and ANQGSEA. The CDR3 has 12 amino acids, counting both end residues. The CDR3: CSVRRGVYEQCI.

The chain employs TRBV28 and TRBJ1-2; no clear D gene. The germline V gene has CDR1 MDHEN and CDR2 SYDVKM. This CDR3 contains 13 residues. Trimming shortened V by 9 bases and J by 0 bases, and 11 bases separated the two germline ends. Here the CDR3 reads CASSSETNYGYTF. CDR3 nucleotide sequence: TGTGCCAGTTCGTCGGAGACTAACTATGGCTACACCTTC.

At least ten counts were recorded for this clonotype. The chain links TRBV5-1 to TRBJ2-1; D perhaps matches TRBD2 (6 bases). The V end was cut by 3 bases, the J end by 4 bases, with 14 bases between. This CDR3 is built from 15 residues. Germline assignment: CDR1 SGHRS and CDR2 YFSETQ. The CDR3 loop reads CASSWGELRYNEQFF. The CDR3 DNA is TGCGCCAGCAGCTGGGGGGAGTTGAGGTACAATGAGCAGTTCTTC.